This T cell receptor (beta chain) was identified in a study of spatial heterogeneity in lung cancer. CDR3 length: 15 amino acids. V shed 2 bases and J 6 bases; nucleotides not matched to a gene: 7. Germline V CDR1 and CDR2: SGHVS, FNYEAQ. TCRdb re-analysed the 5' RACE reads in MiXCR, keeping a single row per CDR3 protein. This table holds about 3,700 distinct CDR3 sequences, less than 14% found once. General study results and limits: Mutation counts in tumors were tracked by counts of expanded intratumoral alpha and beta TCRs.

The time point: sample taken at primary tumor resection. Samples were obtained from 65 to 80 donors, all untreated early-stage non-small cell lung cancer patients. This clonotype was detected a few times. Its antigen remains unidentified. Sequenced material: lung tumor tissue, taken at surgery. This chain joins TRBV7-6 and TRBJ2-1, with 7 nucleotides matching TRBD2. This receptor was identified in a male donor with early-stage non-small cell lung cancer. CDR3 protein: CASSLWPGGLNEQFF. Here the CDR3 DNA reads TGTGCCAGCAGCTTATGGCCGGGAGGCCTCAATGAGCAGTTCTTC.